This T cell receptor (beta chain) was found in a study of blood T cell repertoires in COVID-19. Study-wide background: Acute and convalescent COVID-19 specimens originated in the United States, Italy and Spain. T cells, B-cell-depleted T cells, or PBMCs provided the cDNA or gDNA that served as material.

TCRdb keeps only in-frame clones here, not all; method: immunoSEQ multiplex PCR. Of 200,000 to 250,000 clones listed, approximately 82% are singletons. The CDR3 consists of 15 residues. Germline V gives CDR1 SGDLS, CDR2 YYNGEE. V was clipped by 4 bases and J by 2 bases; unmatched bases: 7. Source material: peripheral blood. The sequence derives from a woman aged 80 or older with acute or convalescent COVID-19. V and J are TRBV9 and TRBJ2-3; 7 bases fit TRBD2. The CDR3 region is CASSHSGTTTDTQYF. The CDR3 nucleotides are TGTGCCAGCAGCCACTCCGGGACTACCACAGATACGCAGTATTTT. Full variable domain (rest looked up from reference TRBV9 and TRBJ2-3): DSGVTQTPKHLITATGQRVTLRCSPRSGDLSVYWYQQSLDQGLQFLIQYYNGEERAKGNILERFSAQQFPDLHSELNLSSLELGDSALYFCASSHSGTTTDTQYFGPGTRLTVL.